What follows describes a single T cell receptor beta chain. As yet, its antigen is unknown. This record belongs to a study of T cell responses to AZD1222 COVID-19 vaccine. Only in-frame clones appear in the TCRdb table, and some are missing; sequencing was by immunoSEQ multiplex PCR. The sample lists some 150,000 clones; 80% to 95% were seen once. Trimming left V 2 bases short and J 9 bases short, with 21 bases between. Germline-derived CDR1 and CDR2 are SGHTA and FQGNSA. This CDR3 region has 16 residues. Pooling covered second doses at about 4 or about 12 weeks. Findings and caveats of the study: Donor demographics were predominantly white British with a female majority; clonal diversity may be underestimated. Only after the peak T cell response were repertoires sampled.

V is TRBV7-2 and J is TRBJ2-3; D may be TRBD1 (10 bases). This TCR was recovered from an adult who received the AZD1222 COVID-19 vaccine. The input for sequencing was peripheral blood, taken 28 days after the second AZD1222 dose. Here the CDR3 reads CASSLLGLAGQGTQYF. In DNA, the CDR3 is TGTGCCAGCAGCTTATTAGGGCTAGCGGGACAGGGGACGCAGTATTTT.